Shown below are 26 T cell receptor beta chains from a single sample sequenced in a study of T cell repertoires in cytomegalovirus infection. TCRdb reprocessed the reads with MiXCR, giving one entry per CDR3 protein. This sample has around 300,000 distinct CDR3 sequences, with around 20% found just once. Their recognized antigens are unknown. The sample here was cultured PBMCs, taken from culture after CMV antigen stimulation. The receptors come from a human donor in good health (CMV status not recorded). Some clones in this sample may be carry-over from other donors' samples.

The chain joins TRBV7-8 to TRBJ2-7, with 12 bases identical to TRBD2. This CDR3 has 15 residues. V was clipped by 3 bases and J by 4 bases; unmatched bases: 4. From germline, CDR1 is SGHVS and CDR2 FQNEAQ. The CDR3 coding sequence is TGTGCCAGCAGCTTCCTAGCGGGAGGGGTGTACGAGCAGTACTTC. Its protein product is CASSFLAGGVYEQYF.

This clonotype was recorded a few times. CDR3 in amino acids: CASSSQQDITEAFF. Here the CDR3 DNA reads TGTGCCAGCAGCTCTCAACAGGACATCACTGAAGCTTTCTTT. This chain uses TRBV7-2 with TRBJ1-1; perhaps TRBD1 as D (5 bases). This CDR3 region has 14 residues. Germline assignment: CDR1 SGHTA and CDR2 FQGNSA. The V and J ends lost 4 bases and 4 bases respectively, with 13 bases between them.

The chain uses TRBV18 and TRBJ2-3, with D unresolved. The CDR3 consists of 13 residues. The V end was cut by 5 bases, the J end by 4 bases, with 10 bases between. The germline V gene has CDR1 KGHSH and CDR2 LQKENI. The CDR3 nucleotides are TGTGCCAGCTCAGAAGGGATGGCAGATACGCAGTATTTT. Its translation is CASSEGMADTQYF. The full variable domain, completed using reference TRBV18 and TRBJ2-3, is NAGVMQNPRHLVRRRGQEARLRCSPMKGHSHVYWYRQLPEEGLKFMVYLQKENIIDESGMPKERFSAEFPKEGPSILRIQQVVRGDSAAYFCASSEGMADTQYFGPGTRLTVL.

J is TRBJ1-2 and V is TRBV5-1, with 9 positions matching TRBD1. The V segment lost 4 bases and the J segment 0 bases; nucleotides outside the gene matches: 7. The germline V gene has CDR1 SGHRS and CDR2 YFSETQ. CDR3 length: 16 amino acids. This CDR3 is CASSLRTGASNYGYTF. The CDR3 region has the DNA TGCGCCAGCAGCCTTAGGACAGGGGCCTCTAACTATGGCTACACCTTC.

This clonotype was detected many times. The J gene is TRBJ2-3, the V gene TRBV6-5; TRBD2 matches 13 bases. This CDR3 has 17 amino acids. The germline V gene has CDR1 MNHEY and CDR2 SVGAGI. The V segment lost 6 bases and the J segment 2 bases; nucleotides outside the gene matches: 8. CDR3 residues: CASSKATSGRSTDTQYF. The CDR3 region has the DNA TGTGCCAGCAGCAAGGCGACTAGCGGGAGGTCCACAGATACGCAGTATTTT.

This clonotype was counted ten times or more. The chain combines TRBV7-2 with TRBJ1-4; D possibly corresponds to TRBD1 (5 bases). With 0 bases removed from V and 3 bases from J, the gap between germline ends came to 8 bases. Per the germline V gene, CDR1 is SGHTA and CDR2 is FQGNSA. The CDR3 has 15 residues. The CDR3 protein is CASSLAGAANEKLFF. The DNA of the CDR3 is TGTGCCAGCAGCTTAGCAGGGGCTGCTAATGAAAAACTGTTTTTT.

This clonotype came up many times. The chain combines TRBV7-2 with TRBJ2-3; D not certain. CDR1 and CDR2 from the germline V gene are SGHTA and FQGNSA. With 1 base removed from V and 6 bases from J, the gap between germline ends came to 11 bases. The length of the CDR3 is 14 residues. CDR3 nucleotides: TGTGCCAGCAGCTTAGGAGCCTCACGGGATACGCAGTATTTT. Its translation is CASSLGASRDTQYF.

The genes are TRBV20-1 and TRBJ2-3; unclear D gene. Trimming took off 0 bases at V and 0 bases at J, with 10 bases between the two ends. Germline loops: CDR1 DFQATT, CDR2 SNEGSKA (reference sequence). The CDR3 has 15 amino acids. The CDR3 DNA is TGCAGTGCTAGAGATCGGGTGGTCAGCACAGATACGCAGTATTTT. Its translation: CSARDRVVSTDTQYF.

This clonotype has ten or more counts. The CDR3 nucleotides read TGTGCCAGCAGCCCCCCCCCCCGGGGGATGAACACTGAAGCTTTCTTT. Amino acids: CASSPPPRGMNTEAFF. The V call is TRBV7-2, the J call TRBJ1-1; D is possibly TRBD1 (5 bases). The CDR3 is 16 residues long. The germline gives CDR1 SGHTA, CDR2 FQGNSA. Trimming cost V 5 bases and J 0 bases, with 16 bases left between them.

This chain uses TRBV19 with TRBJ1-4; D is perhaps TRBD1 (5 bases). From germline, CDR1 is LNHDA and CDR2 SQIVND (reference sequence). With 9 bases removed from V and 5 bases from J, the gap between germline ends came to 16 bases. This CDR3 region has 14 residues. The CDR3 protein is CASARGPGNEKLFF. CDR3 bases: TGTGCCAGCGCTCGGGGACCCGGCAATGAAAAACTGTTTTTT.

This clonotype was observed many times. This chain links TRBV7-2 with TRBJ1-5, with D perhaps matching TRBD1 (6 bases). The length of the CDR3 is 14 residues. Germline CDR1 reads SGHTA; CDR2 reads FQGNSA. V was clipped by 2 bases and J by 7 bases, with 12 bases between them. The CDR3 coding sequence is TGTGCCAGCAGCTTACGGGGGGCAGGACAGCCCCAGCATTTT. This translates into CASSLRGAGQPQHF.

The V gene is TRBV10-3, the J gene TRBJ2-1; 9 bases line up with TRBD2. This CDR3 contains 17 residues. Germline V CDR1 and CDR2: ENHRY, SYGVKD. Trimming at V came to 8 bases and at J to 7 bases, leaving 18 bases not matched to a gene. The CDR3 nucleotides are TGTGCCATCTCAGTGTTTGGTGGTAGCGGGAGATGGAATGAGCAGTTCTTC. Its protein is CAISVFGGSGRWNEQFF.

This clonotype was counted a few times. The chain recombines TRBV5-5 with TRBJ2-2, with D possibly matching TRBD1 (6 bases). Germline V gene sequence: CDR1 SGHKS, CDR2 YYEKEE (reference sequence). V lost 7 bases to trimming and J lost 6 bases, with 25 bases between them. CDR3 size: 17 residues. CDR3 sequence: CASGGQAVQKGAGELFF. Here the CDR3 DNA reads TGTGCCAGCGGGGGCCAGGCGGTACAAAAGGGGGCCGGGGAGCTGTTTTTT. The full variable domain, rest sourced from reference TRBV5-5 and TRBJ2-2, is DAGVTQSPTHLIKTRGQQVTLRCSPISGHKSVSWYQQVLGQGPQFIFQYYEKEERGRGNFPDRFSARQFPNYSSELNVNALLLGDSALYLCASGGQAVQKGAGELFFGEGSRLTVL.

The chain carries TRBV28 and TRBJ2-7, with 7 bases lining up with TRBD2. CDR1 is MDHEN and CDR2 is SYDVKM in the germline V gene. V dropped 2 bases and J dropped 0; count of bases not matched to a gene: 4. There are 15 residues in the CDR3. The CDR3 nucleotides read TGTGCCAGCAGTTTACCCCGGACTAGCTCCTACGAGCAGTACTTC. Translating it yields CASSLPRTSSYEQYF.

This clonotype showed up many times. CDR3 in DNA: TGTGCCAGCAGCTTGACAGATCGGGGGAACACTGAAGCTTTCTTT. Protein: CASSLTDRGNTEAFF. This chain connects TRBV7-8 to TRBJ1-1; TRBD1 is a possible D gene (5 bases). Deletions cut 3 bases from V and 1 base from J, with 12 bases between. Germline V CDR1 and CDR2: SGHVS, FQNEAQ. This CDR3 has 15 amino acids.

CDR3 nucleotide sequence: TGTGCCATCCGCCGGTCTATCGGTGAGCAGTTCTTC. Amino acids: CAIRRSIGEQFF. J is TRBJ2-1 and V is TRBV7-9; unclear D gene. This CDR3 spans 12 amino acids. Germline-derived CDR1 and CDR2 are SEHNR and FQNEAQ (reference sequence). The V end lost 10 bases, the J end lost 9 bases, and 16 bases lay between the germline ends.

This chain connects TRBV14 to TRBJ2-1; 7 bases align to TRBD2. V shed 0 bases and J 2 bases; nucleotides not matched to a gene: 10. The CDR3 sequence is 18 residues long. CDR1 and CDR2 from the germline V gene are SGHDN and FVKESK. As DNA, the CDR3 is TGTGCCAGCAGCCAAGAATTCACTAGCGCCCTGACCTACAATGAGCAGTTCTTC. Translating it yields CASSQEFTSALTYNEQFF.

This clonotype has more than one count but fewer than ten. V and J are TRBV4-2 and TRBJ2-5, with 8 bases identical to TRBD2. This CDR3 comprises 15 residues. Germline CDR1 LGHNA, CDR2 YNFKEQ. Trimming removed 1 base from V and 2 bases from J; junction bases left unmatched: 3. The DNA of the CDR3 is TGTGCCAGCAGCCAAGGTACTAGCGGTCAAGAGACCCAGTACTTC. It encodes CASSQGTSGQETQYF.

As for this clonotype: The junction and the germline gene differ at one end; a read error may be behind it. The V and J genes are TRBV13 and TRBJ1-5; D unclear. Per the germline V gene, CDR1 is PRHDT and CDR2 is FYEKMQ (reference sequence). The CDR3 has 14 residues. The CDR3: CASSEGVGNQPQHF. In nucleotides, the CDR3 is TGCGCCAGCAGTGAGGGAGTGGGCAATCAGCCCCAGCATTTT.

The chain combines TRBV12-3 or TRBV12-4 with TRBJ2-1; 12 nucleotides match TRBD2. This CDR3 has 15 residues. Trimming removed 3 bases from V and 7 bases from J; junction bases left unmatched: 4. DNA for the CDR3: TGTGCCAGCAGTTTTGGGACTAGCGGGCGAAATGAGCAGTTCTTC. Its translation: CASSFGTSGRNEQFF.

The chain couples TRBV11-1 to TRBJ1-1; 9 bases map to TRBD1. The CDR3 is 18 residues long. V lost 0 bases, J lost 2 bases, and 10 bases stayed unmatched. Germline CDR1 is SGHAT and CDR2 is FQDESV (reference sequence). The CDR3 here is CASSLAFPRTGVNTEAFF. The CDR3 DNA reads as TGTGCCAGCAGCTTAGCGTTTCCGAGGACAGGGGTAAACACTGAAGCTTTCTTT.

This clonotype was picked up a small number of times. The chain joins TRBV5-5 to TRBJ2-5, with 10 bases identical to TRBD1. Germline V gene lookup returns CDR1 SGHKS and CDR2 YYEKEE (reference sequence). Unmatched junction bases numbered 10, after V lost 4 bases and J lost 7 bases. This CDR3 contains 15 residues. CDR3 sequence reads: CASSQPGTGVWTQYF. The DNA for the CDR3 is TGTGCCAGCAGCCAACCCGGGACAGGGGTTTGGACCCAGTACTTC.

The chain combines TRBV6-4 with TRBJ2-3, with 7 positions matching TRBD1. Germline values: CDR1 MRHNA, CDR2 SNTAGT. The J segment lost 6 bases and the V segment lost 0 bases, leaving 0 bases of the junction unmatched. The CDR3 runs 13 residues. The CDR3 bases are TGTGCCAGCAGTGACTCGGACAGGGATACGCAGTATTTT. It is translated as CASSDSDRDTQYF.

The chain recombines TRBV15 with TRBJ1-2; 7 positions match TRBD1. This CDR3 has 15 amino acids. Germline V CDR1 and CDR2: LNHNV, YYDKDF (reference sequence). V gave up 3 bases and J gave up 0 bases; unmatched junction bases: 4. CDR3 sequence reads: CATSSGRGANYGYTF. CDR3 sequence (DNA): TGTGCCACCAGCAGTGGCAGGGGGGCTAACTATGGCTACACCTTC.

Many counts were recorded for this clonotype. CDR3 in amino acids: CASSARDRGCNGIAKNIQYF. The CDR3 coding sequence is TGTGCCAGCAGCGCACGGGACAGGGGATGTAATGGGATAGCCAAAAACATTCAGTACTTC. The V gene is TRBV7-7, the J gene TRBJ2-4; 10 bases agree with TRBD1. The germline V gene encodes CDR1 SSHAT and CDR2 FNYEAQ (reference sequence). The J segment lost 0 bases and the V segment lost 5 bases, leaving 16 bases of the junction unmatched. This CDR3 contains 20 residues.

The chain uses TRBV20-1 and TRBJ2-1, with 7 bases fitting TRBD2. This CDR3 comprises 16 residues. The germline gives CDR1 DFQATT, CDR2 SNEGSKA (reference sequence). V was pared by 5 bases and J by 6 bases, with 16 bases of the junction left unmatched. CDR3 loop: CSAVFHSSGLGNEQFF. In nucleotides, the CDR3 is TGCAGTGCTGTCTTCCACTCTAGCGGCCTAGGCAATGAGCAGTTCTTC.